A single sample is the source of the 29 T cell receptor beta chains below, sequenced in a study of blood T cell repertoires in COVID-19. Only in-frame clones appear in the TCRdb table, and some are missing; sequencing was by immunoSEQ multiplex PCR. The sample has 100,000 or so clones, more than 65% seen once. Material: peripheral blood. Receptors were obtained from a woman in her 70s with acute or convalescent COVID-19.

Notes on this clone: A much larger clone sits a single nucleotide away, making a read error possible. This rearrangement joins TRBV7-3 to TRBJ2-5, with TRBD2 matching over 8 bases. Germline CDR1 reads SGHTA; CDR2 reads FQGTGA. The V segment lost 2 bases and the J segment 1 base; nucleotides outside the gene matches: 6. This CDR3 region has 16 residues. CDR3 sequence (DNA): TGTGCCAGCAGCTTAGGGGGCGCGGGAGGCCAAGAGACCCAGTACTTC. Translating gives CASSLGGAGGQETQYF.

The chain combines TRBV6-5 with TRBJ2-7; D perhaps matches TRBD2 (6 bases). The germline V gene has CDR1 MNHEY and CDR2 SVGAGI. V was clipped by 9 bases and J by 6 bases, with 15 bases between them. The CDR3 sequence is 12 residues long. The CDR3 sequence is CASSGGLGEQYF. The CDR3 DNA sequence: TGTGCCAGTAGCGGAGGTTTGGGCGAGCAGTACTTC.

The CDR3 spells CASSSIEGQSSYNEQFF. CDR3 bases: TGTGCCAGCAGCTCAATAGAAGGACAGAGCTCCTACAATGAGCAGTTCTTC. V is TRBV5-8 and J is TRBJ2-1, with TRBD1 as a possible D gene (6 bases). Germline V gene lookup returns CDR1 SGHTS and CDR2 YDEGEE. The V gene lost 3 bases and the J gene lost 0 bases, with 16 bases spanning the gap. There are 17 residues in the CDR3.

The chain couples TRBV7-9 to TRBJ1-4; the match to TRBD1 covers 7 bases. Germline CDR1 reads SEHNR; CDR2 reads FQNEAQ (reference sequence). The CDR3 totals 14 residues. With 4 bases clipped from V and 8 bases from J, the junction kept 7 bases outside the gene matches. In DNA, the CDR3 is TGTGCCAGCAGCTCCGGGACAGTGGGGGAAAAACTGTTTTTT. This sequence encodes CASSSGTVGEKLFF.

This rearrangement joins TRBV15 to TRBJ2-7, with 9 bases identical to TRBD1. Germline CDR1 reads LNHNV; CDR2 reads YYDKDF (reference sequence). Germline trimming cut 8 bases from V and 4 bases from J; bases unmatched to any gene: 6. This CDR3 spans 13 amino acids. CDR3 coding DNA: TGTGCCACCGGAGACAGGGGGGGGTACGAGCAGTACTTC. Translation: CATGDRGGYEQYF.

In this sample, this clone turned up many times. V usage is TRBV6-5 and J usage is TRBJ1-1, with 7 bases matching TRBD1. V gave up 6 bases and J gave up 6 bases; unmatched junction bases: 7. This CDR3 spans 13 amino acids. Germline V gives CDR1 MNHEY, CDR2 SVGAGI. The CDR3 spells CASSRGGAPEAFF. CDR3 nucleotides: TGTGCCAGCAGCAGAGGGGGCGCACCTGAAGCTTTCTTT.

This sequence joins TRBV29-1 and TRBJ2-2; tentative D call: TRBD1 (6 bases). This CDR3 is 13 amino acids long. V dropped 8 bases and J dropped 4 bases, with 14 bases sitting between them. The germline CDR1 and CDR2 sequences are SQVTM and ANQGSEA. CDR3: CSMNREITGELFF. The CDR3 DNA follows: TGCAGCATGAACAGGGAGATCACCGGGGAGCTGTTTTTT.

This clone was observed once. The chain uses TRBV4-1 and TRBJ2-1; D perhaps matches TRBD1 (5 bases). This CDR3 is 14 amino acids long. V shed 6 bases and J shed 7 bases, with 16 bases lying between them. Germline assignment: CDR1 MGHRA and CDR2 YSYEKL. CDR3: CASRSEIRENEQFF. The DNA of the CDR3 is TGCGCCAGCAGATCTGAGATCAGGGAAAATGAGCAGTTCTTC.

This clone came up a few times. This CDR3 reads CASSPGGGDSNQPQHF. The CDR3 DNA sequence: TGTGCCAGCAGCCCAGGTGGGGGCGATAGCAATCAGCCCCAGCATTTT. The V call is TRBV7-2, the J call TRBJ1-5; D might be TRBD1 (6 bases). The CDR3 runs to 16 residues. CDR1 and CDR2 from the germline V gene are SGHTA and FQGNSA. V gave up 5 bases and J gave up 0 bases, with 14 bases separating them.

This clone was found a few times. The rearrangement links TRBV11-3 to TRBJ2-5; 7 positions agree with TRBD1. Germline V CDR1 and CDR2: SGHNT, YENEEA. V dropped 1 base and J dropped 2; count of bases not matched to a gene: 4. CDR3 length: 15 residues. CDR3 sequence (DNA): TGTGCCAGCAGCTTAGCCGGGACAGCGCAAGAGACCCAGTACTTC. Translation gives CASSLAGTAQETQYF.

The chain joins TRBV5-1 to TRBJ2-7; TRBD1 aligns across 10 bases. Trimming took 4 bases from V and 2 from J; bases not matched to a gene: 6. Per the germline V gene, CDR1 is SGHRS and CDR2 is YFSETQ. The CDR3 is made up of 15 amino acids. The CDR3 is CASSPGTGETYEQYF. The CDR3 DNA reads TGCGCCAGCAGCCCAGGGACAGGGGAGACCTACGAGCAGTACTTC.

The gene calls are TRBV18 and TRBJ1-1, with D possibly TRBD1 on 5 matching bases. The germline gives CDR1 KGHSH, CDR2 LQKENI. Trimming stripped 0 bases from V and 0 bases from J, with 14 bases between. This CDR3 is 17 amino acids long. CDR3 in DNA: TGTGCCAGCTCACCACCGGAACGACAGAGACTGAACACTGAAGCTTTCTTT. This sequence encodes CASSPPERQRLNTEAFF.

The chain links TRBV28 to TRBJ2-2; 7 bases map to TRBD1. Germline CDR1 and CDR2: MDHEN and SYDVKM. The CDR3 sequence is 13 residues long. Trimming removed 4 bases from V and 6 bases from J; junction bases left unmatched: 2. CDR3 sequence: CASSSGTAGELFF. In DNA, the CDR3 is TGTGCCAGCAGTTCCGGGACAGCCGGGGAGCTGTTTTTT.

This chain links TRBV4-1 with TRBJ1-4; no clear D. V lost 0 bases and J 13 bases, leaving 12 bases between the germline ends. Germline V gives CDR1 MGHRA, CDR2 YSYEKL. This CDR3 is 13 amino acids long. CDR3 amino acids: CASSQDLAGGLFF. The CDR3 region has the DNA TGCGCCAGCAGCCAAGATCTCGCCGGAGGACTGTTTTTT.

This chain links TRBV3-1 (or the pseudogene TRBV3-2) with TRBJ1-2, with 7 bases fitting TRBD1. Germline V gene sequence: CDR1 LGHDT, CDR2 YNNKEL (reference sequence). The ends lost 0 bases at V and 6 bases at J; junction bases unmatched: 10. The CDR3 has 16 amino acids. CDR3 bases: TGTGCCAGCAGCCAAGAAGGTCAAGGGGGCATCCATGGCTACACCTTC. It translates to CASSQEGQGGIHGYTF.

V and J are TRBV7-3 and TRBJ2-1; 13 bases match TRBD2. CDR3 size: 17 residues. The trim removed 5 bases at V and 8 bases at J, leaving 12 bases unmatched. Germline CDR1 and CDR2: SGHTA and FQGTGA. CDR3: CASSHKTSGGMLDEQFF. The DNA for the CDR3 is TGTGCCAGCAGCCACAAGACTAGCGGGGGGATGTTAGATGAGCAGTTCTTC.

J is TRBJ2-5 and V is TRBV5-1; tentatively, D is TRBD2 (5 bases). V was shortened by 0 bases and J by 4 bases, with 13 bases between the two germline ends. The germline gives CDR1 SGHRS, CDR2 YFSETQ. CDR3 size: 15 residues. The CDR3, as DNA: TGCGCCAGCAGCTTGGATAGTAGCGAACGAGAGACCCAGTACTTC. Residues: CASSLDSSERETQYF.

V is TRBV2 and J is TRBJ2-3, with TRBD2 matching 14 bases. Germline-derived CDR1 and CDR2 are SNHLY and FYNNEI. This CDR3 contains 15 residues. J lost 3 bases, V lost 7 bases, and 3 bases had no gene match. The CDR3 coding sequence is TGTGCCAGCAATCGACTAGCGGGGGGGACAGATACGCAGTATTTT. This encodes CASNRLAGGTDTQYF.

The chain combines TRBV7-2 with TRBJ2-1, with D possibly being TRBD1 (5 bases). CDR3 length equals 16 residues. The V end lost 5 bases, the J end lost 6 bases, and 20 bases lay between the germline ends. Germline-derived CDR1 and CDR2 are SGHTA and FQGNSA. CDR3 in DNA: TGTGCCAGCAGCCCCCAAGGGGCCCCGCAGCTCAATGAGCAGTTCTTC. This gives the protein CASSPQGAPQLNEQFF.

This chain links TRBV4-1 with TRBJ2-4; 15 bases map to TRBD2. The V segment lost 3 bases and the J segment 1 base; nucleotides outside the gene matches: 4. This CDR3 is built from 18 residues. Germline V lookup: CDR1 MGHRA, CDR2 YSYEKL. Written as DNA, the CDR3 is TGCGCCAGCAGCCAGGGACTAGCGGGGGGCATGGCCAAAAACATTCAGTACTTC. Encoded protein: CASSQGLAGGMAKNIQYF.

This clone has only a few counts. The chain recombines TRBV7-3 with TRBJ1-1, with D unclear. Per the germline V gene, CDR1 is SGHTA and CDR2 is FQGTGA. The V end lost 6 bases, the J end lost 3 bases, and 11 bases lay between the germline ends. The CDR3 sequence is 13 residues long. The CDR3 DNA is TGTGCCAGCAGTTTAGGGCCTGACACTGAAGCTTTCTTT. Translating it yields CASSLGPDTEAFF.

This chain links TRBV27 with TRBJ1-1; no firm D call. The CDR3 is 14 amino acids. With 6 bases removed from V and 3 bases from J, the gap between germline ends came to 14 bases. CDR1 MNHEY and CDR2 SMNVEV come from the germline V gene (reference sequence). Here the CDR3 DNA reads TGTGCCAGCAGCCTGAGTCGAGTGGACACTGAAGCTTTCTTT. It yields the protein CASSLSRVDTEAFF.

There are a few counts of this clone. The rearrangement joins TRBV9 to TRBJ2-1; TRBD2 matches at 8 bases. The junction had 13 bases not matched to a gene; V was cut back by 3 bases and J by 5 bases. The CDR3 totals 17 residues. The germline gives CDR1 SGDLS, CDR2 YYNGEE. CDR3 nucleotides: TGTGCCAGCAGCGCTCCCTCGAGCGGGGGCCGAAACAATGAGCAGTTCTTC. Translation gives CASSAPSSGGRNNEQFF.

The J gene is TRBJ2-5, the V gene TRBV5-1, with TRBD2 matching 10 bases. CDR3 size: 14 residues. CDR1 is SGHRS and CDR2 is YFSETQ in the germline V gene. The J segment lost 5 bases and the V segment lost 6 bases, leaving 7 bases of the junction unmatched. CDR3 sequence reads: CASNLLAGSETQYF. The CDR3 region has the DNA TGCGCCAGCAACTTACTAGCGGGGTCCGAGACCCAGTACTTC.

The genes are TRBV6-5 and TRBJ1-4; TRBD1 might be the D (5 bases). Germline CDR1 and CDR2: MNHEY and SVGAGI. The CDR3 loop spans 14 amino acids. The V gene lost 2 bases and the J gene lost 3 bases, with 7 bases spanning the gap. CDR3 region: CASSYGGANEKLFF. The CDR3, as DNA: TGTGCCAGCAGTTACGGAGGGGCTAATGAAAAACTGTTTTTT.

V gene TRBV7-8 combines with J gene TRBJ1-3; 8 bases map to TRBD1. J was trimmed by 3 bases and V by 4 bases; bases with no gene match: 5. Germline CDR1 and CDR2: SGHVS and FQNEAQ. CDR3 length equals 15 residues. The CDR3, as DNA: TGTGCCAGCAGCTCGCAGGGGGCGCGTGGAAACACCATATATTTT. Its protein is CASSSQGARGNTIYF.

The chain is built from TRBV6-1 and TRBJ1-1; 8 nucleotides match TRBD1. The V gene end was trimmed by 3 bases and the J gene end by 5 bases; junction bases not matched to a gene: 5. Germline assignment: CDR1 MNHNS and CDR2 SASEGT. The CDR3 totals 14 residues. This CDR3 reads CASSETGEGTEAFF. DNA for the CDR3: TGTGCCAGCAGTGAGACAGGGGAGGGGACTGAAGCTTTCTTT.

This chain connects TRBV5-1 to TRBJ2-5; D is possibly TRBD2 (5 bases). The V gene lost 1 base and the J gene lost 4 bases, with 11 bases spanning the gap. The V gene's germline CDR1 is SGHRS and CDR2 YFSETQ. The CDR3 runs to 14 residues. DNA of the CDR3: TGCGCCAGCAGCTTGCGAGGGTCGGCAGAGACCCAGTACTTC. Residues: CASSLRGSAETQYF.

The chain recombines TRBV18 with TRBJ1-1, with TRBD1 as a possible D gene (5 bases). CDR1 is KGHSH, CDR2 LQKENI, per germline. V lost 0 bases and J lost 4, with 15 bases in between. The CDR3 spans 16 residues. The CDR3 loop is CASSPPMGPVSTEAFF. The CDR3 DNA is TGTGCCAGCTCACCACCGATGGGGCCGGTTAGCACTGAAGCTTTCTTT. The whole variable domain, remainder taken from reference TRBV18 and TRBJ1-1, is NAGVMQNPRHLVRRRGQEARLRCSPMKGHSHVYWYRQLPEEGLKFMVYLQKENIIDESGMPKERFSAEFPKEGPSILRIQQVVRGDSAAYFCASSPPMGPVSTEAFFGQGTRLTVV.